This T cell receptor beta chain derives from a study of T cells in Graves' hyperthyroidism and ophthalmopathy. In regard to this clonotype: Its antigen remains unknown.

The study, taken as a whole, reports: Ophthalmopathy and stable hyperthyroidism were separated by a 13 V-J model. Most thyroid-expanded clonotypes above 0.001 were also found in blood.

V lost 6 bases and J lost 7, with 22 bases in between. The CDR3 is 15 residues long. Germline CDR1 and CDR2: MRHNA and SNTAGT. Researchers amplified the TCR beta CDR3 regions from RNA transcripts. A first-round RT-PCR of the TCR CDR3 used the HTBI primer set. TCRdb reprocessed the multiplex PCR reads with MiXCR, giving one entry per CDR3 protein. The repertoire holds hundreds of thousands of distinct CDR3 sequences, with 45% as singletons. The sequencing sample was made of peripheral blood or thyroid tissue (not recorded which). The chain couples TRBV6-4 to TRBJ2-7; D tentatively reads TRBD1 or TRBD2 (5 bases each). The TCR sequence derives from an adult man with Graves' disease, either hyperthyroidism or ophthalmopathy (not recorded which). CDR3 sequence reads: CASRASAEIREEQYF. The CDR3 DNA is TGTGCCAGCAGAGCCTCTGCGGAGATCAGGGAGGAGCAGTACTTC.